This TCR beta chain was recovered during a study of cytomegalovirus exposure and HLA in healthy donors. Study findings and constraints: The authors listed roughly 150 TCR beta chains as cytomegalovirus-associated. A later analysis found that most CMV-associated TCR beta chains appeared HLA-restricted. With later analysis, a missense DCLRE1C variant became linked to TCR beta V- and J-gene trimming. TCR beta V segments were, for the most part, productive about 87% or about 30% of the time in an earlier analysis.

Per the germline V gene, CDR1 is LNHNV and CDR2 is YYDKDF (reference sequence). Germline trimming cut 0 bases from V and 7 bases from J; bases unmatched to any gene: 11. The CDR3 runs 16 residues. PCR primers comprised 60 Vbeta and 13 Jbeta primers. The method was immunoSEQ multiplex PCR; TCRdb's version includes in-frame clones alone and lacks a portion of them. The sample consists of about 130,000 clones, 84% of them appearing once. With regard to this clone: Its antigen is currently unknown.

The J gene is TRBJ2-7, the V gene TRBV15; 8 bases are a match to TRBD1. The sequence derives from a woman aged 18 to 35 in good health and CMV-seropositive. Sequencing was done on a sample of PBMCs. CDR3 amino acids: CATSRDPGGASGEQYF. The CDR3 nucleotides read TGTGCCACCAGCAGAGACCCAGGGGGCGCTTCGGGAGAGCAGTACTTC. The full variable domain, with the rest looked up from reference TRBV15 and TRBJ2-7, is DAMVIQNPRYQVTQFGKPVTLSCSQTLNHNVMYWYQQKSSQAPKLLFHYYDKDFNNEADTPDNFQSRRPNTSFCFLDIRSPGLGDTAMYLCATSRDPGGASGEQYFGPGTRLTVT.